This section outlines one TCR beta chain sequence together with its context. Amplification of TCR beta CDR3 from genomic DNA used two-round multiplex PCR. Used in first-round PCR were primers specific to each TRBV and TRBJ gene. Universal primers went into the second round of PCR. Each CDR3 protein is one row after TCRdb ran MiXCR on the multiplex PCR reads. The sample holds tens of thousands of distinct CDR3 sequences, roughly two fifths seen once. Blood draws of about 6 milliliters of peripheral blood occurred at each of two time points. This sample stems from a study of prognosis after radiotherapy for stage I lung cancer. Germline V gives CDR1 SGHNT, CDR2 YENEEA. V was cut by 0 bases and J by 2 bases, with 13 bases left in between. This CDR3 spans 17 amino acids.

This sequence originates from a donor aged 50 or older with non-small cell lung cancer. The sample here was PBMCs, taken before or after stereotactic body radiation therapy (not recorded which). This sequence joins TRBV11-3 and TRBJ2-2; D perhaps matches TRBD2 (6 bases). The CDR3 protein is CASSLDLGSRNTGELFF. For the CDR3, the DNA is TGTGCCAGCAGCTTAGACCTCGGGAGCAGAAACACCGGGGAGCTGTTTTTT.